This note documents a single TCR beta chain sequence. Here immunoSEQ multiplex PCR was the method, and the copy in TCRdb shows in-frame clones only, minus some. The sample contains 99,000 or so clones, around nine tenths of which appear only once. The source of the sample is a study of T cell responses to AZD1222 COVID-19 vaccine. The CDR3 runs to 14 residues. V shed 1 base, J shed 10 bases, and the junction held 4 bases outside the gene matches. CDR1 and CDR2 from the germline V gene are SGHVS and FQNEAQ. The clonotype originates from an adult in good health. The rearrangement uses TRBV7-8 and TRBJ1-6, with 7 bases lining up with TRBD1. Sequences were derived from peripheral blood, sampled on day 0 of AZD1222 vaccination. The CDR3 here is CASSLGQGGSPLHF. DNA of the CDR3: TGTGCCAGCAGCTTAGGACAGGGAGGGTCACCCCTCCACTTT.